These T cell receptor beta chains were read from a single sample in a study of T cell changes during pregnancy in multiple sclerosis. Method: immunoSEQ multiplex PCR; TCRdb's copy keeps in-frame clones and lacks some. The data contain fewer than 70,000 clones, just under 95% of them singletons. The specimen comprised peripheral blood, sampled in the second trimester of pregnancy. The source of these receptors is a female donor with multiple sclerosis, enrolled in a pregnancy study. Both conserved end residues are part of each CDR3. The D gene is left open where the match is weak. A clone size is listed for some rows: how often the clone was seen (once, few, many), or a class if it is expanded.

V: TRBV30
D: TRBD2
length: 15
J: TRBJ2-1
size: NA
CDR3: CAWNPSSSGSDEQFF
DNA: TGTGCCTGGAACCCTTCCTCTAGCGGGAGCGATGAGCAGTTCTTC

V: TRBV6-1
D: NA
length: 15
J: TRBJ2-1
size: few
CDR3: CASRPGSGPYNEQFF
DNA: TGTGCCAGCCGCCCGGGGAGCGGGCCCTACAATGAGCAGTTCTTC

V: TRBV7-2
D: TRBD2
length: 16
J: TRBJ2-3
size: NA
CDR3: CASSFSGRPSTDTQYF
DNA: TGTGCCAGCAGCTTTAGCGGGAGGCCTAGCACAGATACGCAGTATTTT

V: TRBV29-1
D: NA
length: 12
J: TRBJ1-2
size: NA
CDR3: CSGPGQGYGYTF
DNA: TGCAGCGGGCCCGGGCAGGGCTATGGCTACACCTTC

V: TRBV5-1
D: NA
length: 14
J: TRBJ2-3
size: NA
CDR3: CASSIRTSTDTQYF
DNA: TGCGCCAGCAGCATTCGGACTAGCACAGATACGCAGTATTTT

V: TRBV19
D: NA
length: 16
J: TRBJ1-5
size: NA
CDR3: CASRQGILSGNQPQHF
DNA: TGTGCCAGTAGACAGGGTATCCTCTCGGGCAATCAGCCCCAGCATTTT

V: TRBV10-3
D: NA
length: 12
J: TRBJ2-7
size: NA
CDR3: CAIASSSYEQYF
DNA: TGTGCCATCGCTTCGAGTTCCTACGAGCAGTACTTC

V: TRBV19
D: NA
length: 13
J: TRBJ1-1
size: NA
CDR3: CASSIESVTEAFF
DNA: TGTGCCAGTAGTATAGAGTCCGTGACTGAAGCTTTCTTT

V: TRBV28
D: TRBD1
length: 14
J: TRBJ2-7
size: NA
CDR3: CASSLRQGWDEQYF
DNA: TGTGCCAGCAGTCTTCGACAGGGTTGGGACGAGCAGTACTTC

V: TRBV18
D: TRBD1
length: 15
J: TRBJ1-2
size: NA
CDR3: CASSPGTGGDYGYTF
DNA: TGTGCCAGCTCACCAGGGACAGGAGGGGACTATGGCTACACCTTC

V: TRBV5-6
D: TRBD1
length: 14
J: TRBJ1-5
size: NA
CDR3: CASSSDRGYQPQHF
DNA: TGTGCCAGCAGCTCGGACAGGGGTTATCAGCCCCAGCATTTT

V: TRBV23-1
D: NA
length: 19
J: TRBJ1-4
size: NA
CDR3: CASSQSGSQGEGVSEKLFF
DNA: TGCGCCAGCAGTCAATCGGGGTCTCAAGGGGAGGGAGTCAGTGAAAAACTGTTTTTT

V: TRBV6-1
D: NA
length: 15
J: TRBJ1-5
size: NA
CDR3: CASIKRTASNQPQHF
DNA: TGTGCCAGCATCAAAAGGACAGCAAGCAATCAGCCCCAGCATTTT

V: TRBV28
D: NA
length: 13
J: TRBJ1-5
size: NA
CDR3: CASSLNRFQPQHF
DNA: TGTGCCAGCAGTTTAAACAGATTTCAGCCCCAGCATTTT

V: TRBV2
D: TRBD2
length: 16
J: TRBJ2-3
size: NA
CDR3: CASSTRTSGSTDTQYF
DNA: TGTGCCAGCAGTACTCGGACTAGCGGGAGCACAGATACGCAGTATTTT

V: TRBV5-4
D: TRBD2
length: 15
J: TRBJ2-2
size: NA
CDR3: CASSLYAGDTGELFF
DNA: TGTGCCAGCAGCTTGTACGCGGGGGACACCGGGGAGCTGTTTTTT

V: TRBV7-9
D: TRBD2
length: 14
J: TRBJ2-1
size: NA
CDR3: CASSSRLAGNEQFF
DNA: TGTGCCAGCAGCTCCCGACTAGCCGGCAATGAGCAGTTCTTC

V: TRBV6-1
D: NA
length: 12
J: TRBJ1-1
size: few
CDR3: CASGWEQAEAFF
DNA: TGTGCCAGCGGGTGGGAGCAGGCTGAAGCTTTCTTT

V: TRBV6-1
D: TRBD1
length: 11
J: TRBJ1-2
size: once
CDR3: CATLDRVGYTF
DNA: TGTGCCACCTTGGACAGGGTGGGCTACACCTTC

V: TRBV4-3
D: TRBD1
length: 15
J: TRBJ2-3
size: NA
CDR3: CASSQGQGYSDTQYF
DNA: TGCGCCAGCAGCCAAGGACAGGGATACTCAGATACGCAGTATTTT

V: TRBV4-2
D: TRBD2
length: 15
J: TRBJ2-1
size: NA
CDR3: CASSRETSGPSEQFF
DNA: TGTGCCAGCAGCAGGGAGACTAGCGGGCCTTCTGAGCAGTTCTTC

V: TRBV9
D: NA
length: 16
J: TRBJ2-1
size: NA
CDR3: CASSHRGGSRHNEQFF
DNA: TGTGCCAGCAGCCATAGAGGAGGGAGTCGGCACAATGAGCAGTTCTTC

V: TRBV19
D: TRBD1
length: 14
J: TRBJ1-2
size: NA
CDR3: CASSPGQPIHGYTF
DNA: TGTGCCAGTAGCCCGGGACAGCCAATTCATGGCTACACCTTC

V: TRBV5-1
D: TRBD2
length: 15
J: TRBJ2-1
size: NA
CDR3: CASSSTSGRYNEQFF
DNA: TGCGCCAGCAGCTCGACTAGCGGGAGATACAATGAGCAGTTCTTC

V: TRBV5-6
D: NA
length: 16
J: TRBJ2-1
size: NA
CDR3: CASSLELRALADEQFF
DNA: TGTGCCAGCAGCTTAGAGCTTAGGGCCTTAGCGGATGAGCAGTTCTTC

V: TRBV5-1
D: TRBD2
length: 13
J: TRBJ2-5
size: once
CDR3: CASSLSGEETQYF
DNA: TGCGCCAGCAGCTTGAGCGGGGAAGAGACCCAGTACTTC

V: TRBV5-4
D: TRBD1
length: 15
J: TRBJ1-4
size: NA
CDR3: CASSPGQGLDEKLFF
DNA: TGTGCCAGCAGTCCGGGACAGGGGTTAGATGAAAAACTGTTTTTT

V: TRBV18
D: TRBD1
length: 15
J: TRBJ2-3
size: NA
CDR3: CASKPGTGLTDTQYF
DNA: TGTGCCAGCAAGCCGGGGACAGGGCTCACAGATACGCAGTATTTT

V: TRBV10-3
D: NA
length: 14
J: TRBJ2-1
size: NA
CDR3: CAISESNGDNEQFF
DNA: TGTGCCATCAGTGAGTCGAACGGGGACAATGAGCAGTTCTTC

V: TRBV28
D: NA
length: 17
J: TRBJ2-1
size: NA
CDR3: CASSLWDGTSGNNEQFF
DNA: TGTGCCAGCAGTTTATGGGACGGGACTTCGGGAAACAATGAGCAGTTCTTC

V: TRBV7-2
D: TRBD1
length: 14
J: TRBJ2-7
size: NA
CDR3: CASSPDRGSYEQYF
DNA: TGTGCCAGCAGCCCGGACAGGGGTTCCTACGAGCAGTACTTC

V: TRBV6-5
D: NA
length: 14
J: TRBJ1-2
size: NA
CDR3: CASSYAGADYGYTF
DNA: TGTGCCAGCAGTTACGCGGGGGCGGATTATGGCTACACCTTC

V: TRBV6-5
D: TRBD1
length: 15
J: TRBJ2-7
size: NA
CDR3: CASSYLGTGKDEQYF
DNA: TGTGCCAGCAGTTACTTAGGGACAGGGAAGGACGAGCAGTACTTC

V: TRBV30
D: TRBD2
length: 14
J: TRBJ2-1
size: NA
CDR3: CAWSTSGVYNEQFF
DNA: TGTGCCTGGAGTACTAGCGGGGTTTACAATGAGCAGTTCTTC

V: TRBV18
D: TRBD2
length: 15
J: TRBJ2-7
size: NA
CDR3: CASTRTGEGLYEQYF
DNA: TGTGCCAGCACAAGAACGGGGGAGGGCCTCTACGAGCAGTACTTC

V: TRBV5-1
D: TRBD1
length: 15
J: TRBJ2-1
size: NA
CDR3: CASSTGWTGAFEQFF
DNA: TGCGCCAGCAGTACCGGCTGGACAGGGGCTTTTGAGCAGTTCTTC

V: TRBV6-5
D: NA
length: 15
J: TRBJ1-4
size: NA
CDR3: CASSYSGGVGEKLFF
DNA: TGTGCCAGCAGTTACTCCGGGGGGGTAGGAGAAAAACTGTTTTTT

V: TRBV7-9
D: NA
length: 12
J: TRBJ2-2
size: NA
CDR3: CASSRDTGELFF
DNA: TGTGCCAGCAGCCGGGACACCGGGGAGCTGTTTTTT

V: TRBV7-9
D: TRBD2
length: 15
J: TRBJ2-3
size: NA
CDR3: CASSSPGLGVDTQYF
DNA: TGTGCCAGCAGCTCACCGGGACTAGGGGTAGATACGCAGTATTTT

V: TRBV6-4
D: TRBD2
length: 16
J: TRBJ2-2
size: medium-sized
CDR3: CASSDSQRGLTGELFF
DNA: TGTGCCAGCAGTGACAGTCAGCGGGGACTAACCGGGGAGCTGTTTTTT

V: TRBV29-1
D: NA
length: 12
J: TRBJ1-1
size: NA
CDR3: CSVDRGNTEAFF
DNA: TGCAGCGTTGACAGGGGGAACACTGAAGCTTTCTTT

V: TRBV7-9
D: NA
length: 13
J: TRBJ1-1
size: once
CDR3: CASSTQEDTEAFF
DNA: TGTGCCAGCAGCACCCAAGAGGACACTGAAGCTTTCTTT